The 12 T cell receptor beta chains reported below all come from one sample, sequenced in a study of T cell responses to AZD1222 COVID-19 vaccine. TCRdb keeps only in-frame clones here, not all; method: immunoSEQ multiplex PCR. The sample carries 45,000 to 60,000 clones, 89% recorded once. The starting material was peripheral blood, obtained on day 0 of AZD1222 vaccination. The origin of the receptors is an adult in good health.

This clone was counted a few times. The genes are TRBV2 and TRBJ1-5; weak D call: TRBD1 (6 bases). CDR1 and CDR2 (germline): SNHLY, FYNNEI. The V and J ends lost 4 bases and 2 bases respectively, with 9 bases between them. The CDR3 consists of 14 residues. This chain's CDR3 is CASSGGAGNQPQHF. The CDR3 coding sequence is TGTGCCAGCAGTGGGGGGGCGGGCAATCAGCCCCAGCATTTT. Based on the CDR3 plus reference TRBV2 and TRBJ1-5, the full variable domain is EPEVTQTPSHQVTQMGQEVILRCVPISNHLYFYWYRQILGQKVEFLVSFYNNEISEKSEIFDDQFSVERPDGSNFTLKIRSTKLEDSAMYFCASSGGAGNQPQHFGDGTRLSIL.

This chain connects TRBV19 to TRBJ2-7, with D hard to call. From germline, CDR1 is LNHDA and CDR2 SQIVND (reference sequence). Trimming removed 0 bases at V and 3 bases at J, with 12 bases between. This CDR3 is built from 15 residues. The chain's CDR3 is CASSIDFRNSYEQYF. CDR3 in DNA: TGTGCCAGTAGTATAGACTTCCGGAATAGCTACGAGCAGTACTTC.

The chain links TRBV5-6 to TRBJ2-7, with 7 bases lining up with TRBD1. CDR3 length: 16 residues. The germline V gene encodes CDR1 SGHDT and CDR2 YYEEEE. After removal of 4 bases from V and 4 bases from J, the junction contained 14 bases not matched to a gene. CDR3 sequence: CASSVSGTANLYEQYF. DNA of the CDR3: TGTGCCAGCAGCGTCTCCGGGACAGCGAACCTTTACGAGCAGTACTTC.

This clone was counted only a few times. The chain links TRBV18 to TRBJ1-5; no firm D call. In germline, CDR1 is KGHSH, CDR2 LQKENI. Trimming removed 3 bases from V and 3 bases from J, with 12 bases in between. The CDR3 spans 15 residues. The CDR3: CASSPNVGNNQPQHF. Written as DNA, the CDR3 is TGTGCCAGCTCACCTAACGTGGGGAACAATCAGCCCCAGCATTTT.

This clone was counted once. This chain connects TRBV18 to TRBJ2-1, with 7 nucleotides matching TRBD1. In germline, CDR1 is KGHSH, CDR2 LQKENI. Trimming at V came to 3 bases and at J to 4 bases, leaving 12 bases not matched to a gene. The CDR3 runs to 17 residues. CDR3 loop: CASSPDRPVKSYNEQFF. The CDR3 bases are TGTGCCAGCTCACCGGACAGGCCCGTCAAATCTTACAATGAGCAGTTCTTC.

J is TRBJ1-5 and V is TRBV10-3; 7 bases line up with TRBD1. Germline CDR1 reads ENHRY; CDR2 reads SYGVKD. This CDR3 has 16 residues. The junction had 4 bases not matched to a gene; V was cut back by 0 bases and J by 2 bases. The CDR3 coding sequence is TGTGCCATCAGTGAGTCGTTACAGGGGCGCAATCAGCCCCAGCATTTT. This sequence encodes CAISESLQGRNQPQHF.

This clone came up once. The DNA for the CDR3 is TGTGCCAGCAGCAAACCGGCCAGGGGATGGGGTACGCAGTATTTT. This codes for CASSKPARGWGTQYF. The chain recombines TRBV21-1 with TRBJ2-3; TRBD1 is the table's D call and was not checked against the DNA. TRBV21-1 is a listed pseudogene. The CDR3 has 15 residues.

The gene calls are TRBV19 and TRBJ2-4, with D unresolved. Trimming stripped 8 bases from V and 6 bases from J, with 14 bases between. From germline, CDR1 is LNHDA and CDR2 SQIVND (reference sequence). This CDR3 has 13 residues. CDR3 sequence reads: CASGNPPGNIQYF. CDR3 sequence (DNA): TGTGCCAGTGGTAATCCTCCGGGAAACATTCAGTACTTC. Combining the CDR3 with reference TRBV19 and TRBJ2-4 gives the whole variable domain DGGITQSPKYLFRKEGQNVTLSCEQNLNHDAMYWYRQDPGQGLRLIYYSQIVNDFQKGDIAEGYSVSREKKESFPLTVTSAQKNPTAFYLCASGNPPGNIQYFGAGTRLSVL.

The chain combines TRBV7-9 with TRBJ2-1; 11 bases match TRBD2. Per germline, CDR1 SEHNR and CDR2 FQNEAQ (reference sequence). Trimming at V came to 6 bases and at J to 4 bases, leaving 5 bases not matched to a gene. CDR3 length equals 15 residues. CDR3: CASSSGTSGYNEQFF. DNA for the CDR3: TGTGCCAGCAGTAGCGGGACTAGCGGTTACAATGAGCAGTTCTTC.

The chain couples TRBV7-2 to TRBJ2-1; 11 bases line up with TRBD2. V was pared by 3 bases and J by 6 bases, with 4 bases of the junction left unmatched. The CDR3 is 15 residues long. The germline CDR1 and CDR2 sequences are SGHTA and FQGNSA. The CDR3: CASSFTSGSRNEQFF. As DNA, the CDR3 is TGTGCCAGCAGCTTTACTAGCGGGAGCCGCAATGAGCAGTTCTTC.

The V call is TRBV28, the J call TRBJ1-6; no clear D gene. The germline V gene encodes CDR1 MDHEN and CDR2 SYDVKM. V was shortened by 8 bases and J by 7 bases, with 15 bases between the two germline ends. The CDR3 sequence is 14 residues long. CDR3 sequence: CASAGTASNSPLHF. CDR3 nucleotides: TGTGCCAGCGCCGGCACAGCCTCAAATTCACCCCTCCACTTT.

The chain recombines TRBV3-1 (or the pseudogene TRBV3-2) with TRBJ2-5; D is possibly TRBD2 (6 bases). V lost 3 bases and J lost 2, with 13 bases in between. The germline V gene encodes CDR1 LGHDT and CDR2 YNNKEL (reference sequence). The CDR3 covers 15 residues. The CDR3 sequence is CASSHLGGIQETQYF. The CDR3 nucleotides are TGTGCCAGCAGCCACCTCGGCGGGATACAAGAGACCCAGTACTTC.